There are many counts of the clone carrying this T cell receptor beta chain. The antigen is undetermined. The investigators amplified TCR beta CDR3 regions from RNA transcripts. RT-PCR in the first round (using the HTBI primer set) targeted the TCR CDR3. TCRdb re-called the multiplex PCR reads with MiXCR, one entry per CDR3 protein. Here the sample spans fewer than 750,000 distinct CDR3 sequences, around 45% being singletons. The data originate from a study of T cells in Graves' hyperthyroidism and ophthalmopathy. CDR1 is SGHKS, CDR2 YYEKEE, per germline (reference sequence). The CDR3 sequence is 12 residues long. With 6 bases removed from V and 5 bases from J, the gap between germline ends came to 11 bases. The study, taken as a whole, reports: Also found in blood were most expanded thyroid clonotypes above 0.001.

The sequence was collected from a woman between 18 and 29 years old with Graves' hyperthyroidism. The chain joins TRBV5-5 to TRBJ2-5; D is perhaps TRBD1 or TRBD2 (5 bases each). The sequenced sample consisted of peripheral blood or thyroid tissue (not recorded which). The CDR3 protein is CASTQGPETQYF. The CDR3, as DNA: TGTGCCAGCACCCAGGGACCCGAGACCCAGTACTTC.